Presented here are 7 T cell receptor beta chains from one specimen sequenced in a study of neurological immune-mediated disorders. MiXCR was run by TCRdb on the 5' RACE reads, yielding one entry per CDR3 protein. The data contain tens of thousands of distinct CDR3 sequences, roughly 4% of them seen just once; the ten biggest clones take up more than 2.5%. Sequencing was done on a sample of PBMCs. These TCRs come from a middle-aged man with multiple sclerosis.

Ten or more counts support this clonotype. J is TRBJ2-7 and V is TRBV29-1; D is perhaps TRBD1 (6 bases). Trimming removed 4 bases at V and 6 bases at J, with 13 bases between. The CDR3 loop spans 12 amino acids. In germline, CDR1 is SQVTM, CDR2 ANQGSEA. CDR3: CSVVRGWGEQYF. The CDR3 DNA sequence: TGCAGCGTTGTCAGGGGTTGGGGCGAGCAGTACTTC.

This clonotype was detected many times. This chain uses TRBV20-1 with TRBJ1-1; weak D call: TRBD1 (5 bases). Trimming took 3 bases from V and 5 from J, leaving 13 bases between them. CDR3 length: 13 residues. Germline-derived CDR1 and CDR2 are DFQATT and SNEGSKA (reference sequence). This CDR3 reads CSASRQGGTEAFF. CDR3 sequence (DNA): TGCAGTGCTAGTCGCCAGGGCGGGACTGAAGCTTTCTTT.

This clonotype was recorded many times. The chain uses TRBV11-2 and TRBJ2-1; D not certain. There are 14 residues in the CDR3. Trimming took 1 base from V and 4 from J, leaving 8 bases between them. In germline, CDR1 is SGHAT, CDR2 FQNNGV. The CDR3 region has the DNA TGTGCCAGCAGCTTAGTAACGATTTACAATGAGCAGTTCTTC. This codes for CASSLVTIYNEQFF.

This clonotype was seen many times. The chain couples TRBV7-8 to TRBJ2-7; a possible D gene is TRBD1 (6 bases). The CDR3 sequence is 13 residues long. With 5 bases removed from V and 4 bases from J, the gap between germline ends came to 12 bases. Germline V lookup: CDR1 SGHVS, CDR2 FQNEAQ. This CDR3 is CASSRTEKYEQYF. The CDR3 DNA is TGTGCCAGCAGCCGGACAGAGAAATACGAGCAGTACTTC.

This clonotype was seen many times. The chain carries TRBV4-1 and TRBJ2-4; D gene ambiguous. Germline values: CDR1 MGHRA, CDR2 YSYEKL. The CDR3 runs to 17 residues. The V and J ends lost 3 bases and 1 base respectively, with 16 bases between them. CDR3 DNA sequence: TGCGCCAGCAGCCACCATGCGCGACAACTTGCCAAAAACATTCAGTACTTC. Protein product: CASSHHARQLAKNIQYF.

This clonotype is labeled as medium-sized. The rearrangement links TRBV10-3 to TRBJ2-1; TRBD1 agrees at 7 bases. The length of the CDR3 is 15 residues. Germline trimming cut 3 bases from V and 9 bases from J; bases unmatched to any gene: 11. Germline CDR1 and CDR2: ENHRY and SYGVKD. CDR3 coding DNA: TGTGCCATCAGTGATCCGAGACAGGGACGGGGTGAGCAGTTCTTC. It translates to CAISDPRQGRGEQFF.

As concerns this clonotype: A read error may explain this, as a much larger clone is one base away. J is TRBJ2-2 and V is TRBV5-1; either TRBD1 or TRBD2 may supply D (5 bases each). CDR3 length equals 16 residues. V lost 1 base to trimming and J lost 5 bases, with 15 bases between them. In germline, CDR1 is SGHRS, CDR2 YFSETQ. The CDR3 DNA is TGCGCCAGCAGCTTGACTTCCGGGGCAAGGACCGGGGAGCTGTTTTTT. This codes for CASSLTSGARTGELFF. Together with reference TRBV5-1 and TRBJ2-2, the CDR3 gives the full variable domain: KAGVTQTPRYLIKTRGQQVTLSCSPISGHRSVSWYQQTPGQGLQFLFEYFSETQRNKGNFPGRFSGRQFSNSRSEMNVSTLELGDSALYLCASSLTSGARTGELFFGEGSRLTVL.